The 28 T cell receptor beta chains below all came from one sample that was sequenced in a study of blood T cells in healthy people across ages. The use of a sample-barcoded 5' primer and a J-beta primer mix characterized a second PCR of about 6 to 12 cycles. MiXCR, run by TCRdb on the 5' RACE reads, gives a single entry per CDR3 protein. This sample yields hundreds of thousands of distinct CDR3 sequences, of which 35% to 50% are seen a single time; around 30% belongs to the top ten. The sample comprised blood. The receptor source for this set is a man aged 80 or over in good health.

V gene TRBV20-1 combines with J gene TRBJ2-5; 14 bases are shared with TRBD2. V was pared by 2 bases and J by 2 bases, with 4 bases of the junction left unmatched. This CDR3 has 16 residues. Germline CDR1 and CDR2: DFQATT and SNEGSKA (reference sequence). CDR3 nucleotide sequence: TGCAGTGCTAGAAAGGGACTAGCGGGGGCTCAAGAGACCCAGTACTTC. It yields the protein CSARKGLAGAQETQYF.

The chain employs TRBV7-2 and TRBJ2-1; 16 nucleotides line up with TRBD2. Germline V gene lookup returns CDR1 SGHTA and CDR2 FQGNSA. The CDR3 length is 19 residues. Losses at the gene ends were 4 bases for V and 2 bases for J; bases not matched to a gene: 8. The CDR3 reads CASSSTSGTSGGAYNEQFF. CDR3 coding DNA: TGTGCCAGCAGCTCGACCTCCGGGACTAGCGGGGGGGCCTACAATGAGCAGTTCTTC.

This clonotype was found a few times. The CDR3 is CASAGWTSGSNEQYF. The CDR3, as DNA: TGTGCCAGTGCAGGTTGGACTAGCGGCTCCAATGAGCAGTACTTC. This chain joins TRBV6-2 or TRBV6-3 and TRBJ2-5, with 10 bases lining up with TRBD2. Germline V CDR1 and CDR2: MNHEY, SVGEGT. V shed 9 bases, J shed 11 bases, and the junction held 18 bases outside the gene matches. This CDR3 is 15 amino acids long.

This clonotype occurred many times. The CDR3 DNA reads as TGTGCCAGCAGTTACGCTACCGGCTCCTACGAGCAGTACTTC. Amino acids: CASSYATGSYEQYF. The rearrangement uses TRBV6-6 and TRBJ2-7; D uncertain. The CDR3 is 14 amino acids. V gave up 2 bases and J gave up 0 bases, with 8 bases separating them. The germline gives CDR1 MNHNY, CDR2 SVGAGI (reference sequence).

This chain uses TRBV4-1 with TRBJ2-7, with 8 bases matching TRBD1. With V trimmed by 4 bases and J by 6 bases, 8 bases remained unmatched. Per the germline V gene, CDR1 is MGHRA and CDR2 is YSYEKL. The CDR3 is made up of 14 amino acids. The CDR3 bases are TGCGCCAGCAGCCCGGGACAGGAAGGACGCGAGCAGTACTTC. Translation: CASSPGQEGREQYF.

The gene calls are TRBV6-2 or TRBV6-3 and TRBJ2-2, with 8 positions matching TRBD1. CDR3 size: 14 residues. V shed 6 bases and J 6 bases; nucleotides not matched to a gene: 6. The germline gives CDR1 MNHEY, CDR2 SVGEGT. The CDR3 sequence is CASSTGGWSGELFF. The CDR3 nucleotides read TGTGCCAGCAGCACAGGGGGATGGTCCGGGGAGCTGTTTTTT.

The rearrangement joins TRBV15 to TRBJ2-4; 12 bases fit TRBD1. This CDR3 is built from 15 residues. Germline trimming cut 1 base from V and 13 bases from J; bases unmatched to any gene: 8. Looked up from germline, CDR1 is LNHNV and CDR2 is YYDKDF (reference sequence). CDR3 region: CATSRGDRGRGEQYF. CDR3 DNA: TGTGCCACCAGCAGAGGGGACAGGGGGCGAGGGGAGCAGTACTTC.

This chain connects TRBV6-6 to TRBJ1-1; 7 bases agree with TRBD1. The CDR3 is 17 residues long. The V gene end was trimmed by 3 bases and the J gene end by 5 bases; junction bases not matched to a gene: 15. Germline V gives CDR1 MNHNY, CDR2 SVGAGI (reference sequence). CDR3 coding DNA: TGTGCCAGCAGTTATGAAGCGGGCCAGGGGGGGGTTACTGAAGCTTTCTTT. Translation: CASSYEAGQGGVTEAFF.

The rearrangement links TRBV15 to TRBJ2-5; 7 nucleotides line up with TRBD1. Germline CDR1 LNHNV, CDR2 YYDKDF (reference sequence). V shed 2 bases and J 2 bases; nucleotides not matched to a gene: 8. The CDR3 has 16 residues. DNA of the CDR3: TGTGCCACCAGCAGACCAACGGGACAGACTCAAGAGACCCAGTACTTC. It specifies CATSRPTGQTQETQYF.

On this clonotype: A much larger clone lies a single base off, so this may be a read error. This rearrangement joins TRBV7-2 to TRBJ2-2, with TRBD2 matching 8 bases. Germline loops: CDR1 SGHTA, CDR2 FQGNSA. The CDR3 totals 14 residues. J was trimmed by 8 bases and V by 6 bases; bases with no gene match: 8. The CDR3 sequence is CASRPGGPSGELFF. CDR3 nucleotides: TGTGCCAGCAGACCGGGGGGGCCGTCGGGGGAGCTGTTTTTT.

This clonotype was seen a handful of times. The rearrangement uses TRBV7-6 and TRBJ2-1; the D is unclear. The CDR3 loop spans 14 amino acids. The germline V and J ends were trimmed by 2 bases and 8 bases, with 13 bases remaining between them. The germline V gene has CDR1 SGHVS and CDR2 FNYEAQ. CDR3 sequence reads: CASSLLVGWDEQFF. The CDR3 DNA is TGTGCCAGCAGCTTATTAGTGGGTTGGGATGAGCAGTTCTTC.

The chain uses TRBV7-2 and TRBJ2-5, with D unclear. The end of the DNA fits TRBJ2-7 better, so the J call may be wrong. This CDR3 is 13 amino acids long. Germline values: CDR1 SGHTA, CDR2 FQGNSA. The CDR3 region is CASSALAWGEQYF. The CDR3 nucleotides read TGTGCCAGCAGCGCGCTGGCATGGGGCGAGCAGTACTTC.

This clonotype was seen a handful of times. The V and J genes are TRBV20-1 and TRBJ2-1; 9 bases are shared with TRBD2. The CDR3 is made up of 15 amino acids. Germline V gene sequence: CDR1 DFQATT, CDR2 SNEGSKA (reference sequence). Trimming at V came to 1 base and at J to 9 bases, leaving 10 bases not matched to a gene. The DNA for the CDR3 is TGCAGTGCTAGAGGGGCACGCGGGGGGGTGGTTGAGCAGTTCTTC. Protein sequence: CSARGARGGVVEQFF.

In its sample, this clonotype was seen a few times. V gene TRBV3-1 combines with J gene TRBJ2-3; D gene uncertain. Trimming left V 2 bases short and J 4 bases short, with 10 bases between. Germline CDR1 reads LGHDT; CDR2 reads YNNKEL (reference sequence). CDR3 length: 14 amino acids. This chain's CDR3 is CASSQSGYSDTQYF. The CDR3 bases are TGTGCCAGCAGCCAATCCGGATATTCAGATACGCAGTATTTT.

The chain uses TRBV4-1 and TRBJ2-4, with D hard to call. Looked up from germline, CDR1 is MGHRA and CDR2 is YSYEKL. Trimming left V 0 bases short and J 13 bases short, with 22 bases between. The CDR3 runs 16 residues. The CDR3 protein is CASSQDFRSSYNEQYF. DNA for the CDR3: TGCGCCAGCAGCCAAGATTTCAGAAGCTCCTACAATGAGCAGTACTTC.

This clonotype was observed a handful of times. The chain employs TRBV7-9 and TRBJ2-7, with 12 nucleotides matching TRBD2. V gave up 3 bases and J gave up 11 bases; unmatched junction bases: 11. Germline CDR1 SEHNR, CDR2 FQNEAQ (reference sequence). The length of the CDR3 is 15 residues. Here the CDR3 DNA reads TGTGCCAGCAGCTTGCGGACTAGCGGGAACCCGGAGGAGTACTTC. Translated: CASSLRTSGNPEEYF. The entire variable domain, with the rest obtained from reference TRBV7-9 and TRBJ2-7, is as follows: DTGVSQNPRHKITKRGQNVTFRCDPISEHNRLYWYRQTLGQGPEFLTYFQNEAQLEKSRLLSDRFSAERPKGSFSTLEIQRTEQGDSAMYLCASSLRTSGNPEEYFGPGTRLTVT.

This clonotype occurred a few times. V usage is TRBV20-1 and J usage is TRBJ2-5, with D perhaps matching TRBD2 (6 bases). Germline V gives CDR1 DFQATT, CDR2 SNEGSKA (reference sequence). The V and J ends lost 3 bases and 3 bases respectively, with 11 bases between them. The CDR3 consists of 13 residues. CDR3 loop: CSASIPGEETQYF. CDR3 bases: TGCAGTGCTAGTATCCCGGGGGAAGAGACCCAGTACTTC.

V usage is TRBV6-5 and J usage is TRBJ2-7, with 10 nucleotides matching TRBD2. With V trimmed by 5 bases and J by 6 bases, 13 bases remained unmatched. Germline V gene data show CDR1 as MNHEY and CDR2 as SVGAGI. This CDR3 is built from 16 residues. The CDR3 is CASSATPAGGPGEQYF. Here the CDR3 DNA reads TGTGCCAGCAGTGCGACCCCAGCGGGGGGGCCAGGCGAGCAGTACTTC.

CDR3 sequence: CASSLRPTVYEQYF. The CDR3 DNA reads as TGTGCCAGCAGCTTGCGGCCGACGGTCTACGAGCAGTACTTC. V usage is TRBV5-5 and J usage is TRBJ2-7; D is uncertain. Trimming shortened V by 1 base and J by 3 bases, and 11 bases separated the two germline ends. Germline V gives CDR1 SGHKS, CDR2 YYEKEE (reference sequence). The CDR3 runs 14 residues.

The rearrangement uses TRBV6-5 and TRBJ2-7; D is tentatively TRBD1 or TRBD2 (5 bases each). Trimming left V 2 bases short and J 3 bases short, with 17 bases between. Germline assignment: CDR1 MNHEY and CDR2 SVGAGI. This CDR3 spans 16 amino acids. CDR3 sequence reads: CASSYRDGPGGYEQYF. In nucleotides, the CDR3 is TGTGCCAGCAGTTACAGGGACGGCCCTGGGGGCTACGAGCAGTACTTC.

This rearrangement joins TRBV28 to TRBJ2-5; tentative D call: TRBD1 (5 bases). V was cut by 3 bases and J by 9 bases, with 20 bases left in between. Looked up from germline, CDR1 is MDHEN and CDR2 is SYDVKM. This CDR3 region has 15 residues. The CDR3 sequence: CASSFDQRSQGAQYF. CDR3 bases: TGTGCCAGCAGTTTCGACCAAAGGAGCCAAGGGGCCCAGTACTTC.

This clonotype was detected only a few times. The chain has TRBV12-3 or TRBV12-4 and TRBJ2-3; D unclear. V was shortened by 5 bases and J by 6 bases, with 3 bases between the two germline ends. The CDR3 has 10 residues. CDR3 nucleotides: TGTGCCAGCAGTACCGATACGCAGTATTTT. It encodes CASSTDTQYF.

The gene calls are TRBV18 and TRBJ2-7; the match to TRBD1 covers 7 bases. This CDR3 is 14 amino acids long. Germline trimming cut 2 bases from V and 5 bases from J; bases unmatched to any gene: 6. From germline, CDR1 is KGHSH and CDR2 LQKENI. The CDR3, as DNA: TGTGCCAGCTCACCAAGGCAGGGGGTCCACGAGCAGTACTTC. Translated: CASSPRQGVHEQYF.

This chain connects TRBV21-1 to TRBJ2-1. TRBV21-1 has pseudogene status. The CDR3 spans 14 residues. The CDR3 DNA sequence: TGTGCCAGCAGCGAGAAAGTTACCTACAATGAGCAGTTCTTC. Its translation: CASSEKVTYNEQFF.

The chain carries TRBV10-3 and TRBJ1-6; the D gene is possibly TRBD1 (6 bases). This CDR3 has 15 amino acids. Germline-derived CDR1 and CDR2 are ENHRY and SYGVKD. The V end was cut by 2 bases, the J end by 4 bases, with 9 bases between. The CDR3 is CAISETGQYNSPLHF. The CDR3 region has the DNA TGTGCCATCAGTGAGACGGGACAATATAATTCACCCCTCCACTTT.

This chain links TRBV29-1 with TRBJ1-4, with D tentatively TRBD1 (5 bases). Germline V gene sequence: CDR1 SQVTM, CDR2 ANQGSEA. V was pared by 5 bases and J by 3 bases, with 19 bases between. This CDR3 region has 16 residues. This CDR3 reads CSVSASGLRSNEKLFF. DNA for the CDR3: TGCAGCGTTTCAGCGTCAGGGTTGAGGTCTAATGAAAAACTGTTTTTT.

This clonotype was seen only a few times. The chain has TRBV20-1 and TRBJ2-3, with D perhaps TRBD2 (6 bases). This CDR3 spans 14 amino acids. Trimming shortened V by 6 bases and J by 0 bases, and 13 bases separated the two germline ends. From germline, CDR1 is DFQATT and CDR2 SNEGSKA (reference sequence). Written as DNA, the CDR3 is TGCAGTGCGACTAGTACCCTAAGCACAGATACGCAGTATTTT. This encodes CSATSTLSTDTQYF.

This clonotype was seen more than once but under ten times. This chain joins TRBV20-1 and TRBJ2-7; tentative D call: TRBD2 (6 bases). This CDR3 is 14 amino acids long. Germline V gene sequence: CDR1 DFQATT, CDR2 SNEGSKA (reference sequence). Trimming pared 3 bases from V and 4 bases from J, leaving 16 bases between. CDR3 in DNA: TGCAGTGCTAGTGGGCAGGGAGGAGTGTACGAGCAGTACTTC. Translation gives CSASGQGGVYEQYF.